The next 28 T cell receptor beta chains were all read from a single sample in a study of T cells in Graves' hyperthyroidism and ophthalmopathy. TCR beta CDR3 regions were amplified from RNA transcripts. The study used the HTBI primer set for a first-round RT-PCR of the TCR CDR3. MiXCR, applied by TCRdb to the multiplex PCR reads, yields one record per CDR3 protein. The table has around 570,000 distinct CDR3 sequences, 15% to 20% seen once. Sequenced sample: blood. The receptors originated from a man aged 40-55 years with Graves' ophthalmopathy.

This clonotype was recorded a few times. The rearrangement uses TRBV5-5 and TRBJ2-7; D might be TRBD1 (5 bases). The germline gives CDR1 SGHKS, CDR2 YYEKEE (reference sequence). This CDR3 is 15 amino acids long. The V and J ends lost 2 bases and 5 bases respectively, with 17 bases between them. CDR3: CASSFPAQGIHEQYF. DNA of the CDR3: TGTGCCAGCAGCTTCCCTGCTCAGGGTATCCACGAGCAGTACTTC.

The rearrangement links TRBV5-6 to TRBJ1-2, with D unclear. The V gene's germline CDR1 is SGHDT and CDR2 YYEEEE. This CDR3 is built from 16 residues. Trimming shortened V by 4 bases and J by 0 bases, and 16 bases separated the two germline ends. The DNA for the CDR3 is TGTGCCAGCAGCCGACGGGTCCTGATTACTAACTATGGCTACACCTTC. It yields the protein CASSRRVLITNYGYTF.

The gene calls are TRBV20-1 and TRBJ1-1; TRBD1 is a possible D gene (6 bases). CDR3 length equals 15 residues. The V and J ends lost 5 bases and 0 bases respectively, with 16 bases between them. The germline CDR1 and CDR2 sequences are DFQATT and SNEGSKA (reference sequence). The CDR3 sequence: CSASDSKKMNTEAFF. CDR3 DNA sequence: TGCAGTGCTTCGGACAGTAAAAAAATGAACACTGAAGCTTTCTTT.

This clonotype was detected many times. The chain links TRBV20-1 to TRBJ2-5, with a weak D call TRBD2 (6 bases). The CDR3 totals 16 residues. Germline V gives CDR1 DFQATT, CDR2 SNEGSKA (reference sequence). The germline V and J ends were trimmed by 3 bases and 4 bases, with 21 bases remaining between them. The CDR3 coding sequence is TGCAGTGCTAGGGCGGCCGGGGGAAGAATGGGAGAGACCCAGTACTTC. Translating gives CSARAAGGRMGETQYF.

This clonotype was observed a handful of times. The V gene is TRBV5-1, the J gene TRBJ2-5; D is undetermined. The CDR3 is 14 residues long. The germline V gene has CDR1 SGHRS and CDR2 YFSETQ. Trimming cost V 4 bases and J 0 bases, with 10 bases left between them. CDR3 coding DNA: TGCGCCAGCAGCAAGGCTAGGGACCAAGAGACCCAGTACTTC. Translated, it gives CASSKARDQETQYF. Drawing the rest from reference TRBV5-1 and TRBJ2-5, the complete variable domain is KAGVTQTPRYLIKTRGQQVTLSCSPISGHRSVSWYQQTPGQGLQFLFEYFSETQRNKGNFPGRFSGRQFSNSRSEMNVSTLELGDSALYLCASSKARDQETQYFGPGTRLLVL.

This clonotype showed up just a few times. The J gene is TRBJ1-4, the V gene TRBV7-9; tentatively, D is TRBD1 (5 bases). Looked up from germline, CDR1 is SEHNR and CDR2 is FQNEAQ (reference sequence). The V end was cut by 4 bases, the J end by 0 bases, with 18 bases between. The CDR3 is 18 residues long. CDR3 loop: CASSYALGRRATNEKLFF. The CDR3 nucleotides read TGTGCCAGCAGCTACGCCCTGGGACGGCGTGCAACTAATGAAAAACTGTTTTTT.

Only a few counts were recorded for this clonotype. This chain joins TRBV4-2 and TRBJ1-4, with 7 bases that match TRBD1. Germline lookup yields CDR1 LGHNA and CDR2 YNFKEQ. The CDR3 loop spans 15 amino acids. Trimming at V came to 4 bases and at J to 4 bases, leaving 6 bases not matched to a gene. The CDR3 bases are TGTGCCAGCAGCCCACACCGGGACAGTAATGAAAAACTGTTTTTT. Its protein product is CASSPHRDSNEKLFF.

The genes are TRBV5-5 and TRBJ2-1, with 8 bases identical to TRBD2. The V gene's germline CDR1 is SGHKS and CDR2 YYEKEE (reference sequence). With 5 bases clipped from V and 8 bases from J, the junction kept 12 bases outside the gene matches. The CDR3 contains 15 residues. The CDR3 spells CASRPPRAGADEQFF. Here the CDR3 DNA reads TGTGCCAGCAGGCCTCCGCGAGCGGGAGCGGATGAGCAGTTCTTC. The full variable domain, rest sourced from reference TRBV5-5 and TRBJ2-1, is DAGVTQSPTHLIKTRGQQVTLRCSPISGHKSVSWYQQVLGQGPQFIFQYYEKEERGRGNFPDRFSARQFPNYSSELNVNALLLGDSALYLCASRPPRAGADEQFFGPGTRLTVL.

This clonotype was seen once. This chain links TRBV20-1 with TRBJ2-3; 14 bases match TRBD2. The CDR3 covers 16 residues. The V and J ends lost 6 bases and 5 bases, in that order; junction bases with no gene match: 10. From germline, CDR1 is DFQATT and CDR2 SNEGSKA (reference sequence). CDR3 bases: TGCAGTGCCGACGGCCGGACTAGCGGGAGGCAAGATACGCAGTATTTT. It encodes CSADGRTSGRQDTQYF.

CDR3 sequence: CASSLYSGRSGDTQYF. The CDR3 DNA reads as TGTGCCAGCAGCTTATATAGCGGGAGGTCGGGAGATACGCAGTATTTT. The V and J genes are TRBV7-2 and TRBJ2-3; 10 bases agree with TRBD2. The germline V gene has CDR1 SGHTA and CDR2 FQGNSA. V was pared by 2 bases and J by 5 bases, with 7 bases of the junction left unmatched. The CDR3 length is 16 residues.

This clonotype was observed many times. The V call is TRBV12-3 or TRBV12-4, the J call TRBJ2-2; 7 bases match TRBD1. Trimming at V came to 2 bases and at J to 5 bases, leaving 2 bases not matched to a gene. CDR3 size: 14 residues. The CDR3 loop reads CASSLLTGTGELFF. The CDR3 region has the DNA TGTGCCAGCAGTTTACTGACAGGGACCGGGGAGCTGTTTTTT.

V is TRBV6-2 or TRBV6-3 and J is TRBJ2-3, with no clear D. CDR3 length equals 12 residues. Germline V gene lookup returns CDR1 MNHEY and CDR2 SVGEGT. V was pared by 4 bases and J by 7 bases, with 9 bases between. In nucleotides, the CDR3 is TGTGCCAGCAGTTTTAGCCGGAATACGCAGTATTTT. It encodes CASSFSRNTQYF.

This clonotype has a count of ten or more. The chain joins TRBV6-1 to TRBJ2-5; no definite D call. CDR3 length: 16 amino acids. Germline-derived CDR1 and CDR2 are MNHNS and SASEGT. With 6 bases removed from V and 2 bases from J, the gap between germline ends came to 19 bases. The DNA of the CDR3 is TGTGCCAGCAGCGCGGATTTTAAGGGCTGGCAAGAGACCCAGTACTTC. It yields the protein CASSADFKGWQETQYF.

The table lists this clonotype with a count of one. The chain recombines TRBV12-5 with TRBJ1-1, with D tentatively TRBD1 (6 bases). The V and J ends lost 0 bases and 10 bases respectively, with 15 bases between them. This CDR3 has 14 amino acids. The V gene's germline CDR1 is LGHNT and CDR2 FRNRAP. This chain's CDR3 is CASGLVQGPPVAFF. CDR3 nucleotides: TGTGCTAGTGGTTTGGTACAGGGCCCCCCGGTAGCTTTCTTT. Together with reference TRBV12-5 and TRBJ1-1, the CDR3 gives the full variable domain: DARVTQTPRHKVTEMGQEVTMRCQPILGHNTVFWYRQTMMQGLELLAYFRNRAPLDDSGMPKDRFSAEMPDATLATLKIQPSEPRDSAVYFCASGLVQGPPVAFFGQGTRLTVV.

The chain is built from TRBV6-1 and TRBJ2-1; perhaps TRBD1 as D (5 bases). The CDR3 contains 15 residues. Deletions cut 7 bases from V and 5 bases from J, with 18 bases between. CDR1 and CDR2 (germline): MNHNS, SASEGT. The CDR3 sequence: CASTPTDPRDNEQFF. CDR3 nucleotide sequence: TGTGCCAGCACCCCGACAGACCCTAGGGACAATGAGCAGTTCTTC.

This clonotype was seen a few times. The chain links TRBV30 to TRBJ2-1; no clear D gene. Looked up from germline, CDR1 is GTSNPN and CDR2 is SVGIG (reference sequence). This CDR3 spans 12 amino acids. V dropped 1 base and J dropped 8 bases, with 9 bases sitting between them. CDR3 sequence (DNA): TGTGCCTGGAGTGCTCAGTTCGATGAGCAGTTCTTC. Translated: CAWSAQFDEQFF.

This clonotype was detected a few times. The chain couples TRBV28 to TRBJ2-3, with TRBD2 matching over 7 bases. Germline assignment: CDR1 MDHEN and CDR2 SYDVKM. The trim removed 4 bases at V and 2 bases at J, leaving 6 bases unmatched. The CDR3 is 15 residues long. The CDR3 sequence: CASSSGGLATDTQYF. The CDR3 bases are TGTGCCAGCAGTTCGGGGGGTCTGGCCACAGATACGCAGTATTTT.

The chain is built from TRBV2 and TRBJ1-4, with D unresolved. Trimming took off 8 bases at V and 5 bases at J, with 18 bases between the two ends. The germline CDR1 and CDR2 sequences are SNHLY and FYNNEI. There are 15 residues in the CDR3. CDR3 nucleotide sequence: TGTGCCAGCGTACCCTTAGGGATTTTCAATGAAAAACTGTTTTTT. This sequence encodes CASVPLGIFNEKLFF.

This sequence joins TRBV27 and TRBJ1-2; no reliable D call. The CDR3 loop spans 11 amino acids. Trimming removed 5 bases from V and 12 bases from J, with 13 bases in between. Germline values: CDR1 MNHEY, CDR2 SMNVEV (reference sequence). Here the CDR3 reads CASSGGVAHTF. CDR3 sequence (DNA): TGTGCCAGCAGTGGCGGAGTCGCCCACACCTTC.

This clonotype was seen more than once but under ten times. The CDR3 bases are TGTGCCAGCTCACCACGGCTCAGCGGGAGTACGGCAGATACGCAGTATTTT. It specifies CASSPRLSGSTADTQYF. The rearrangement uses TRBV18 and TRBJ2-3, with TRBD2 matching 8 bases. J was trimmed by 4 bases and V by 1 base; bases with no gene match: 10. CDR3 length equals 17 residues. In germline, CDR1 is KGHSH, CDR2 LQKENI.

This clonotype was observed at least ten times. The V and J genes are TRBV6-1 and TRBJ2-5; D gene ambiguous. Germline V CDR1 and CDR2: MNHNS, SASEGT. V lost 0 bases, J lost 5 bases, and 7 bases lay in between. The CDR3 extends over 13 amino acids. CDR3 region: CASSEAFLETQYF. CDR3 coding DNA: TGTGCCAGCAGTGAAGCTTTCTTGGAGACCCAGTACTTC.

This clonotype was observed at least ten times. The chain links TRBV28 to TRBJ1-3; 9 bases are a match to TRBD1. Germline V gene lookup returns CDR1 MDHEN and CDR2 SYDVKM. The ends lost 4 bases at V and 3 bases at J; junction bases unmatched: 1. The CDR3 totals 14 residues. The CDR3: CASSSGQGGNTIYF. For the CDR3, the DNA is TGTGCCAGCAGTTCGGGACAGGGTGGAAACACCATATATTTT.

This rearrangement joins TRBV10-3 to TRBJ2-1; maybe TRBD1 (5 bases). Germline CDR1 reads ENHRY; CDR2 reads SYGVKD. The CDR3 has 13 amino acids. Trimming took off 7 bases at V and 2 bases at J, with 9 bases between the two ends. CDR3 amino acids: CAITDSTYNEQFF. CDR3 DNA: TGTGCCATCACAGACAGCACCTACAATGAGCAGTTCTTC.

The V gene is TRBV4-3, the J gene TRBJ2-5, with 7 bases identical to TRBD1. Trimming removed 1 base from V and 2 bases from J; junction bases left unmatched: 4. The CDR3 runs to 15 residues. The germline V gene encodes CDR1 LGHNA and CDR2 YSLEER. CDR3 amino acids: CASSQGQGNQETQYF. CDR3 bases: TGCGCCAGCAGCCAAGGACAGGGCAATCAAGAGACCCAGTACTTC.

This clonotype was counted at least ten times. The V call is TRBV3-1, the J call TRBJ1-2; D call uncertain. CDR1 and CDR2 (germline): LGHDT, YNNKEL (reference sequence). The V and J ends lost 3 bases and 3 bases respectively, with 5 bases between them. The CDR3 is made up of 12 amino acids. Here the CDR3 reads CASSQAHYGYTF. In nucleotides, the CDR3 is TGTGCCAGCAGCCAGGCTCACTATGGCTACACCTTC.

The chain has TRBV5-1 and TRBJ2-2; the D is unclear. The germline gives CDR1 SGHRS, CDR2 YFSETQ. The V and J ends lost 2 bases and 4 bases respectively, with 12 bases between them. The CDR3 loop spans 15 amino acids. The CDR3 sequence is CASSFYEVLTGELFF. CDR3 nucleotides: TGCGCCAGCAGCTTTTACGAGGTTCTCACCGGGGAGCTGTTTTTT.

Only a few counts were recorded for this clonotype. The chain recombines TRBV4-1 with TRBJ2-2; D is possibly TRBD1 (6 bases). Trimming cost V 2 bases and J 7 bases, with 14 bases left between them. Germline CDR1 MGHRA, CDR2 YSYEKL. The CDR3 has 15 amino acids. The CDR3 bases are TGCGCCAGCAGCCAACTACCAGGGGCGCACGGGGAGCTGTTTTTT. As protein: CASSQLPGAHGELFF.

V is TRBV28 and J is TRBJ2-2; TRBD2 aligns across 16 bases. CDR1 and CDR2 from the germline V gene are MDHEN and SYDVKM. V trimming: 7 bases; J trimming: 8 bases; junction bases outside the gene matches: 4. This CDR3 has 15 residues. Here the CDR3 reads CASTTGLAGGGELFF. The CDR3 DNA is TGTGCCAGCACGACGGGACTAGCGGGGGGGGGGGAGCTGTTTTTT.